This TCR beta chain is drawn from a study of cytomegalovirus exposure and HLA in healthy donors. The CDR3 totals 16 residues. The germline V gene encodes CDR1 MDHEN and CDR2 SYDVKM. Trimming removed 3 bases from V and 0 bases from J; junction bases left unmatched: 8. This clone was counted once. The assay was immunoSEQ multiplex PCR, and TCRdb's table has in-frame clones only and misses some. The table records roughly 200,000 clones, roughly three quarters of them present only once. The sequenced sample consisted of PBMCs. The chain uses TRBV28 and TRBJ2-7; 7 bases line up with TRBD2. The TCR was taken from a woman aged 30 to 39 in good health and CMV-seronegative. This CDR3 reads CASSLVLAVSSYEQYF. CDR3 bases: TGTGCCAGCAGTTTGGTTCTAGCGGTGAGCTCCTACGAGCAGTACTTC.